This T cell receptor beta chain is drawn from a study of Graves' ophthalmopathy and Graves' hyperthyroidism. The junction had 22 bases not matched to a gene; V was cut back by 4 bases and J by 3 bases. There are 20 residues in the CDR3. For repertoire sequencing, the TCR beta CDR3 regions were amplified from RNA transcripts. RT-PCR was first run with HTBI primers, then multiplex PCR in a second round. In TCRdb, the multiplex PCR reads were re-called with MiXCR into one record per CDR3 protein. The sample shows hundreds of thousands of distinct CDR3 sequences, around 20% of them seen only once. For this clonotype: The antigen remains unidentified.

Whole-study results and caveats: Detection in blood was also observed for most expanded thyroid clonotypes above 0.001 frequency.

The genes are TRBV12-3 or TRBV12-4 and TRBJ2-5; 8 bases line up with TRBD1. The clonotype was recovered from a young woman with stable Graves' hyperthyroidism. What was sequenced was peripheral blood. The CDR3 coding sequence is TGTGCCAGCAGTTCCCCCCCGAAGACAGGGGATCGTGGTCCCAAAGAGACCCAGTACTTC. Its protein is CASSSPPKTGDRGPKETQYF.